The sequence of this T cell receptor (beta chain) was determined in a study of HIV-infected children after antiretroviral therapy interruption. Across the whole study: Median age was roughly 10 years (interruption) and approximately 8 years (continuous).

Treatment specified: PENTA 11 planned treatment interruption arm or continuous ART arm. Naive CD4+ CD45RA+ CD45RO- T cells were sorted from thawed PBMCs. Germline V gene lookup returns CDR1 LNHDA and CDR2 SQIVND (reference sequence). J lost 9 bases, V lost 5 bases, and 12 bases had no gene match. The CDR3 runs 16 residues. This clonotype showed up many times. As yet, its antigen is unknown. Study results and caveats: Some non-naive CD45RA+ T cells might be present among sorted naive cells.

Unique molecular identifiers were included in an RNA-based 3' RACE TCR library. One entry per CDR3 protein, called by TCRdb with MiXCR from the 3' RACE reads. The sample has fewer than 100,000 distinct CDR3 sequences; about 7.2% are singletons. The rearrangement joins TRBV19 to TRBJ2-3; 12 positions match TRBD1. The receptor's source is a pool of human donors with HIV. The specimen comprised CD45RA+ CD4+ T cells from PBMCs, pooled from several time points, sampled from a donor given antiretroviral therapy, either interrupted or continuous. The subset denotes: naive CD4+ CD45RA+ CD45RO- T cells. CDR3 amino acids: CASSPPGQGAAGTQYF. The DNA of the CDR3 is TGTGCCAGTAGTCCCCCGGGACAGGGGGCCGCAGGGACGCAGTATTTT.